A single sample gave rise to the 17 T cell receptor beta chains below, sequenced in a study of blood T cell repertoires in COVID-19. The repertoire was sequenced with immunoSEQ multiplex PCR; TCRdb's copy has only in-frame clones and lacks some. The sample has approximately 350,000 clones, less than 90% seen once. What was sequenced was PBMCs or T cells enriched from blood (not recorded which). The receptors originated from a woman aged 25 to 45 who had recovered from COVID-19.

This rearrangement joins TRBV25-1 to TRBJ1-2; D call uncertain. Germline values: CDR1 MGHDK, CDR2 SYGVNS. V lost 3 bases to trimming and J lost 2 bases, with 16 bases between them. The CDR3 is made up of 16 amino acids. CDR3 coding DNA: TGTGCCAGCAGTGATGGGCAGCTTCCTTTAAACTATGGCTACACCTTC. It encodes CASSDGQLPLNYGYTF.

As regards this clone: Other DNA sequences in the same sample also yield this CDR3. This chain uses TRBV7-9 with TRBJ1-1; no firm D call. Looked up from germline, CDR1 is SEHNR and CDR2 is FQNEAQ (reference sequence). This CDR3 region has 14 residues. V dropped 0 bases and J dropped 1 base, with 6 bases sitting between them. The CDR3 DNA reads as TGTGCCAGCAGCTTAGCAGCTGGGAACACTGAAGCTTTCTTT. It yields the protein CASSLAAGNTEAFF.

This rearrangement joins TRBV11-2 to TRBJ1-2; 7 nucleotides line up with TRBD1. This CDR3 region has 13 residues. Germline CDR1 is SGHAT and CDR2 is FQNNGV. V trimming: 3 bases; J trimming: 6 bases; junction bases outside the gene matches: 4. The CDR3 loop reads CASSFTGQDGYTF. Here the CDR3 DNA reads TGTGCCAGCAGCTTCACAGGACAGGATGGCTACACCTTC. Complete variable domain (other parts from reference TRBV11-2 and TRBJ1-2): EAGVAQSPRYKIIEKRQSVAFWCNPISGHATLYWYQQILGQGPKLLIQFQNNGVVDDSQLPKDRFSAERLKGVDSTLKIQPAKLEDSAVYLCASSFTGQDGYTFGSGTRLTVV.

This clone was recorded only once. V and J are TRBV7-2 and TRBJ2-7; 9 positions match TRBD2. The V segment lost 1 base and the J segment 7 bases; nucleotides outside the gene matches: 5. This CDR3 comprises 14 residues. Germline CDR1 reads SGHTA; CDR2 reads FQGNSA. The CDR3 sequence: CASSLEAGGGEQYF. The CDR3 DNA reads as TGTGCCAGCAGCTTAGAAGCGGGGGGAGGGGAGCAGTACTTC.

DNA of the CDR3: TGTGCCAGCAGTCCCCAGAGGTTTGGGGGGGATCCGATAACCGGGGAGCTGTTTTTT. This sequence encodes CASSPQRFGGDPITGELFF. This sequence joins TRBV27 and TRBJ2-2; TRBD2 agrees at 7 bases. The CDR3 has 19 amino acids. Germline V gives CDR1 MNHEY, CDR2 SMNVEV (reference sequence). V shed 5 bases, J shed 5 bases, and the junction held 20 bases outside the gene matches.

The chain is built from TRBV28 and TRBJ1-6, with unresolved D. The V gene lost 2 bases and the J gene lost 6 bases, with 11 bases spanning the gap. The CDR3 totals 15 residues. CDR1 is MDHEN and CDR2 is SYDVKM in the germline V gene. As DNA, the CDR3 is TGTGCCAGCAGTTTAATGTCTCCGAGTAATTCACCCCTCCACTTT. Amino acid sequence: CASSLMSPSNSPLHF.

This clone was seen more than once but under ten times. This rearrangement joins TRBV21-1 to TRBJ2-7; the D call of TRBD1 is as the table states it, not checked on the DNA. TRBV21-1 is assigned pseudogene status. This CDR3 comprises 13 residues. The CDR3 region has the DNA TGTGCCAGCAGCAAAGGGGCCTACTACGAGCAGTACTTC. As protein: CASSKGAYYEQYF.

This chain connects TRBV7-9 to TRBJ2-3; a weak D match, TRBD1 (6 bases). The V gene lost 8 bases and the J gene lost 0 bases, with 12 bases spanning the gap. The CDR3 runs 14 residues. Germline V gene sequence: CDR1 SEHNR, CDR2 FQNEAQ (reference sequence). CDR3 sequence reads: CASSQGPSTDTQYF. DNA for the CDR3: TGTGCCAGCTCACAGGGTCCTAGCACAGATACGCAGTATTTT.

The chain carries TRBV13 and TRBJ2-5; D might be TRBD2 (5 bases). The CDR3 has 14 amino acids. Trimming pared 4 bases from V and 1 base from J, leaving 10 bases between. Germline CDR1 PRHDT, CDR2 FYEKMQ (reference sequence). CDR3: CASSWTEGQETQYF. CDR3 bases: TGTGCCAGCAGCTGGACTGAGGGCCAAGAGACCCAGTACTTC.

As regards this clone: Other DNA variants within this sample encode the same CDR3. The chain links TRBV3-1 (or the pseudogene TRBV3-2) to TRBJ1-5; D ambiguous. The V gene lost 0 bases and the J gene lost 2 bases, with 8 bases spanning the gap. Germline V gene sequence: CDR1 LGHDT, CDR2 YNNKEL (reference sequence). This CDR3 spans 15 amino acids. The DNA of the CDR3 is TGTGCCAGCAGCCAAGAAAGTTCAGGCAATCAGCCCCAGCATTTT. It encodes CASSQESSGNQPQHF.

V gene TRBV9 combines with J gene TRBJ2-3; 7 nucleotides agree with TRBD2. V gave up 0 bases and J gave up 5 bases; unmatched junction bases: 9. This CDR3 spans 16 amino acids. From germline, CDR1 is SGDLS and CDR2 YYNGEE. Written as DNA, the CDR3 is TGTGCCAGCAGCGTAGATCGAGCGGGGTCTGGAGATACGCAGTATTTT. Protein sequence: CASSVDRAGSGDTQYF.

The V call is TRBV7-9, the J call TRBJ1-1; no firm D call. Germline V lookup: CDR1 SEHNR, CDR2 FQNEAQ (reference sequence). Trimming took off 1 base at V and 0 bases at J, with 9 bases between the two ends. The CDR3 is made up of 15 amino acids. The chain's CDR3 is CASSLVSSLNTEAFF. CDR3 nucleotides: TGTGCCAGCAGCTTAGTGTCTTCGTTGAACACTGAAGCTTTCTTT.

This chain uses TRBV24-1 with TRBJ2-1; 10 positions match TRBD1. The trim removed 2 bases at V and 9 bases at J, leaving 12 bases unmatched. Looked up from germline, CDR1 is KGHDR and CDR2 is SFDVKD. CDR3 length: 17 residues. CDR3 loop: CATSDSSGTGVEGEQFF. The CDR3 DNA reads as TGTGCCACCAGTGATTCTTCCGGGACAGGGGTGGAGGGTGAGCAGTTCTTC.

The chain joins TRBV30 to TRBJ1-3; tentative D call: TRBD1 (5 bases). The CDR3 has 15 amino acids. Germline V gene sequence: CDR1 GTSNPN, CDR2 SVGIG (reference sequence). V lost 3 bases, J lost 2 bases, and 14 bases lay in between. The CDR3 DNA reads as TGTGCCTGGAGGAATCCACAGGTGACTGGAAACACCATATATTTT. Residues: CAWRNPQVTGNTIYF.

The chain has TRBV5-1 and TRBJ2-3; 7 bases align to TRBD2. The V segment lost 0 bases and the J segment 6 bases; nucleotides outside the gene matches: 4. The CDR3 spans 14 residues. Germline lookup yields CDR1 SGHRS and CDR2 YFSETQ. CDR3 residues: CASSLGTRRDTQYF. The CDR3 DNA reads as TGCGCCAGCAGCTTGGGGACTAGACGGGATACGCAGTATTTT.

The chain combines TRBV2 with TRBJ1-1; 10 nucleotides agree with TRBD1. CDR1 is SNHLY and CDR2 is FYNNEI in the germline V gene. The CDR3 has 19 residues. The V and J ends lost 9 bases and 1 base, in that order; junction bases with no gene match: 20. The CDR3 sequence is CASSIGKDRGLMENTEAFF. The CDR3 DNA reads as TGTGCCAGTTCGATCGGGAAAGACAGGGGGCTAATGGAGAACACTGAAGCTTTCTTT.

In this sample, this clone turned up once. CDR3 residues: CASSLARANYGYTF. Written as DNA, the CDR3 is TGTGCCAGCAGCTTAGCGCGGGCGAACTATGGCTACACCTTC. V gene TRBV7-9 combines with J gene TRBJ1-2; no clear D. V gave up 0 bases and J gave up 2 bases, with 7 bases separating them. Germline lookup yields CDR1 SEHNR and CDR2 FQNEAQ (reference sequence). The CDR3 has 14 amino acids.